This T cell receptor (beta chain) was obtained from a study of T-cell reconstitution after alpha-beta-depleted transplantation in children. Study-wide findings and caveats: Newly generated T cells supplied most T-cell counts and diversity one year post-transplant. It was reported that alpha-beta T cells came from several hundred expanded graft clones (about two months after transplant). Day-60 TCRbeta diversity that was high in some patients was derived from surviving recipient T cells and thymic progenitors.

This clonotype has at least ten counts. The target antigen is unknown. With 6 bases clipped from V and 7 bases from J, the junction kept 10 bases outside the gene matches. CDR3 size: 14 residues. CDR1 is SQVTM and CDR2 is ANQGSEA in the germline V gene. Preparation of the TCRbeta library used unique molecular identifiers. TCRdb redid the calling of the PCR reads with MiXCR, one entry per CDR3 protein. The top ten clones hold roughly 13% of a sample with around 180,000 distinct CDR3 sequences, around 10% of them seen once. The genes are TRBV29-1 and TRBJ1-5; 9 nucleotides align to TRBD1. This clonotype originated in a boy aged 2 to 10 with acute myeloid leukemia, due to receive a stem cell transplant. The sample in question was PBMCs, obtained before TCRalphabeta/CD19-depleted stem cell transplant. CDR3 residues: CSVSTGGRAQPQHF. The DNA of the CDR3 is TGCAGCGTCTCGACAGGGGGGCGGGCACAGCCCCAGCATTTT.